This passage covers 20 T cell receptor beta chains from one sample sequenced in a study of cytomegalovirus exposure and HLA in healthy donors. PCR employed 60 Vbeta and 13 Jbeta primers. Generated by immunoSEQ multiplex PCR, the TCRdb table keeps only in-frame clones and is missing some. The profile covers 95,000 to 150,000 clones, with roughly 82% appearing a single time and less than 6% taken by the ten largest. Sequencing input: PBMCs. Source of these receptors: a man younger than 35 in good health and CMV-seropositive.

The chain combines TRBV27 with TRBJ2-5; D perhaps matches TRBD1 (5 bases). The end of the DNA aligns better with TRBJ2-7, so the J call may be wrong. CDR1 MNHEY and CDR2 SMNVEV come from the germline V gene (reference sequence). The CDR3 runs to 13 residues. CDR3 amino acids: CASSSRRVYEQYF. CDR3 coding DNA: TGTGCCAGCAGTTCCCGCAGGGTCTACGAGCAGTACTTC.

On this clone itself: Other DNA sequences in the same sample also yield this CDR3. This rearrangement joins TRBV5-1 to TRBJ2-1, with 7 positions matching TRBD2. The CDR3 contains 14 residues. Per the germline V gene, CDR1 is SGHRS and CDR2 is YFSETQ. Unmatched junction bases numbered 7, after V lost 0 bases and J lost 10 bases. The CDR3 loop reads CASSLGTSYNEQFF. The CDR3 DNA is TGCGCCAGCAGCTTGGGGACTAGTTATAACGAGCAGTTCTTC.

V and J are TRBV29-1 and TRBJ2-7; possibly TRBD2 for D (5 bases). The CDR3 consists of 13 residues. CDR1 is SQVTM and CDR2 is ANQGSEA in the germline V gene. With 5 bases removed from V and 6 bases from J, the gap between germline ends came to 17 bases. The CDR3 spells CSVYWELIGEQYF. The CDR3 region has the DNA TGCAGCGTTTATTGGGAGTTGATCGGCGAGCAGTACTTC.

CDR3 sequence reads: CASSLGLAGVQETQYF. For the CDR3, the DNA is TGCGCCAGCAGCTTAGGACTAGCGGGGGTTCAAGAGACCCAGTACTTC. This rearrangement joins TRBV5-1 to TRBJ2-5, with 13 bases matching TRBD2. The CDR3 covers 16 residues. Germline assignment: CDR1 SGHRS and CDR2 YFSETQ. The trim removed 2 bases at V and 2 bases at J, leaving 3 bases unmatched.

This chain joins TRBV7-8 and TRBJ2-7; 8 nucleotides align to TRBD1. Germline trimming cut 5 bases from V and 3 bases from J; bases unmatched to any gene: 12. Germline-derived CDR1 and CDR2 are SGHVS and FQNEAQ. CDR3 length: 16 amino acids. CDR3 residues: CASSTDETGQDYEQYF. CDR3 in DNA: TGTGCCAGCAGCACAGATGAAACGGGACAGGACTACGAGCAGTACTTC.

Written as DNA, the CDR3 is TGTGCTAGTGGCCCCCGGGACACCATGGCGGAGAGCAATCAGCCCCAGCATTTT. As protein: CASGPRDTMAESNQPQHF. The chain couples TRBV12-5 to TRBJ1-5; D is perhaps TRBD1 (6 bases). CDR3 length: 18 residues. V gave up 6 bases and J gave up 1 base, with 22 bases separating them. In germline, CDR1 is LGHNT, CDR2 FRNRAP.

This chain connects TRBV11-3 to TRBJ2-1; no clear D gene. Trimming removed 4 bases from V and 0 bases from J, with 10 bases in between. CDR3 length: 15 amino acids. Germline CDR1 SGHNT, CDR2 YENEEA. The CDR3 coding sequence is TGTGCCAGCAGCTCAACTCAAAGCTCCTACAATGAGCAGTTCTTC. Its protein is CASSSTQSSYNEQFF.

The chain combines TRBV19 with TRBJ1-1, with 9 bases that match TRBD1. The CDR3 extends over 14 amino acids. After removal of 7 bases from V and 7 bases from J, the junction contained 10 bases not matched to a gene. Germline lookup yields CDR1 LNHDA and CDR2 SQIVND (reference sequence). CDR3 residues: CASKTLQGAGEAFF. The DNA of the CDR3 is TGTGCCAGTAAAACCCTACAGGGGGCGGGTGAAGCTTTCTTT. Based on the CDR3 plus reference TRBV19 and TRBJ1-1, the full variable domain is DGGITQSPKYLFRKEGQNVTLSCEQNLNHDAMYWYRQDPGQGLRLIYYSQIVNDFQKGDIAEGYSVSREKKESFPLTVTSAQKNPTAFYLCASKTLQGAGEAFFGQGTRLTVV.

The genes are TRBV6-1 and TRBJ1-6, with 7 bases lining up with TRBD1. The germline gives CDR1 MNHNS, CDR2 SASEGT. The J segment lost 5 bases and the V segment lost 6 bases, leaving 7 bases of the junction unmatched. The CDR3 consists of 15 residues. CDR3 DNA: TGTGCCAGCAGCTACAGGGGACTCGATAATTCACCCCTCCACTTT. Translation: CASSYRGLDNSPLHF.

This chain uses TRBV2 with TRBJ2-1; 10 nucleotides match TRBD2. The junction had 10 bases not matched to a gene; V was cut back by 5 bases and J by 6 bases. Germline-derived CDR1 and CDR2 are SNHLY and FYNNEI. The CDR3 has 16 residues. The CDR3 DNA reads TGTGCCAGCAGTTGGTTCTTAGCGGGAGGAGGCAATGAGCAGTTCTTC. This codes for CASSWFLAGGGNEQFF.

This chain connects TRBV5-6 to TRBJ1-5; 11 bases are shared with TRBD1. The CDR3 has 18 amino acids. In germline, CDR1 is SGHDT, CDR2 YYEEEE. J gave up 3 bases and V 4 bases, and 12 bases lay outside the gene matches. CDR3 sequence: CASSPRPGQGAPNQPQHF. Here the CDR3 DNA reads TGTGCCAGCAGCCCACGGCCCGGACAGGGGGCTCCCAATCAGCCCCAGCATTTT.

The rearrangement joins TRBV15 to TRBJ2-3, with D tentatively TRBD1 (6 bases). The CDR3 runs 16 residues. The germline V gene has CDR1 LNHNV and CDR2 YYDKDF (reference sequence). Trimming pared 3 bases from V and 1 base from J, leaving 14 bases between. The CDR3 DNA reads as TGTGCCACCAGCAGCCAAAGGGGGATGGGCACAGATACGCAGTATTTT. The encoded protein is CATSSQRGMGTDTQYF.

J is TRBJ2-7 and V is TRBV14; TRBD2 matches at 9 bases. J was trimmed by 4 bases and V by 0 bases; bases with no gene match: 13. Germline lookup yields CDR1 SGHDN and CDR2 FVKESK. This CDR3 has 18 amino acids. CDR3 in amino acids: CASSQEERRASGTYEQYF. CDR3 nucleotides: TGTGCCAGCAGCCAAGAGGAACGTCGGGCTAGCGGGACGTACGAGCAGTACTTC.

The chain combines TRBV18 with TRBJ2-4, with TRBD2 matching over 7 bases. The CDR3 length is 15 residues. The ends lost 0 bases at V and 3 bases at J; junction bases unmatched: 2. Germline V lookup: CDR1 KGHSH, CDR2 LQKENI. The chain's CDR3 is CASSPPAGVKNIQYF. The CDR3 DNA follows: TGTGCCAGCTCACCACCGGCGGGGGTCAAAAACATTCAGTACTTC.

The chain employs TRBV7-6 and TRBJ2-3; 14 nucleotides align to TRBD2. CDR3 length: 18 residues. From germline, CDR1 is SGHVS and CDR2 FNYEAQ. V shed 1 base and J 6 bases; nucleotides not matched to a gene: 9. The CDR3 region has the DNA TGTGCCAGCAGCTTAGTGCGACTAGCGGGGGGGCCCTTGGATACGCAGTATTTT. This codes for CASSLVRLAGGPLDTQYF. The full variable domain, completed using reference TRBV7-6 and TRBJ2-3, is GAGVSQSPRYKVTKRGQDVALRCDPISGHVSLYWYRQALGQGPEFLTYFNYEAQQDKSGLPNDRFSAERPEGSISTLTIQRTEQRDSAMYRCASSLVRLAGGPLDTQYFGPGTRLTVL.

This clone was seen a single time. This rearrangement joins TRBV6-6 to TRBJ1-4, with TRBD1 matching 12 bases. The germline CDR1 and CDR2 sequences are MNHNY and SVGAGI (reference sequence). The V and J ends lost 7 bases and 8 bases, in that order; junction bases with no gene match: 5. The CDR3 loop spans 14 amino acids. Here the CDR3 DNA reads TGTGCCAGCACCTGGGACAGGGGGCTGGAAAAACTGTTTTTT. Its protein is CASTWDRGLEKLFF.

V is TRBV7-3 and J is TRBJ2-7; D gene unclear. Germline V lookup: CDR1 SGHTA, CDR2 FQGTGA. Trimming left V 3 bases short and J 5 bases short, with 11 bases between. This CDR3 comprises 13 residues. The CDR3 coding sequence is TGTGCCAGCAGCTTCAACGACTTTGACGAGCAGTACTTC. Protein sequence: CASSFNDFDEQYF. Using reference TRBV7-3 and TRBJ2-7 for the parts outside the CDR3, the full variable domain is GAGVSQTPSNKVTEKGKYVELRCDPISGHTALYWYRQSLGQGPEFLIYFQGTGAADDSGLPNDRFFAVRPEGSVSTLKIQRTERGDSAVYLCASSFNDFDEQYFGPGTRLTVT.

This chain joins TRBV6-5 and TRBJ2-3; perhaps TRBD1 as D (5 bases). The germline gives CDR1 MNHEY, CDR2 SVGAGI. There are 13 residues in the CDR3. V was pared by 0 bases and J by 4 bases, with 5 bases between. CDR3 coding DNA: TGTGCCAGCAGTTACTCAGGGGCAGATACGCAGTATTTT. Translated: CASSYSGADTQYF.

V gene TRBV5-5 combines with J gene TRBJ2-7; D unclear. Germline lookup yields CDR1 SGHKS and CDR2 YYEKEE (reference sequence). CDR3 length: 14 amino acids. V shed 0 bases and J shed 3 bases, with 10 bases lying between them. CDR3 amino acids: CASSLGRKFYEQYF. The CDR3, as DNA: TGTGCCAGCAGCTTGGGCAGGAAGTTCTACGAGCAGTACTTC.

This clone was counted once. The chain is built from TRBV30 and TRBJ1-5, with TRBD1 matching over 7 bases. This CDR3 is 14 amino acids long. CDR1 is GTSNPN, CDR2 SVGIG, per germline (reference sequence). V was pared by 3 bases and J by 3 bases, with 5 bases of the junction left unmatched. CDR3 in DNA: TGTGCCTGGAGCAAGGGACAGAACAATCAGCCCCAGCATTTT. The encoded protein is CAWSKGQNNQPQHF.